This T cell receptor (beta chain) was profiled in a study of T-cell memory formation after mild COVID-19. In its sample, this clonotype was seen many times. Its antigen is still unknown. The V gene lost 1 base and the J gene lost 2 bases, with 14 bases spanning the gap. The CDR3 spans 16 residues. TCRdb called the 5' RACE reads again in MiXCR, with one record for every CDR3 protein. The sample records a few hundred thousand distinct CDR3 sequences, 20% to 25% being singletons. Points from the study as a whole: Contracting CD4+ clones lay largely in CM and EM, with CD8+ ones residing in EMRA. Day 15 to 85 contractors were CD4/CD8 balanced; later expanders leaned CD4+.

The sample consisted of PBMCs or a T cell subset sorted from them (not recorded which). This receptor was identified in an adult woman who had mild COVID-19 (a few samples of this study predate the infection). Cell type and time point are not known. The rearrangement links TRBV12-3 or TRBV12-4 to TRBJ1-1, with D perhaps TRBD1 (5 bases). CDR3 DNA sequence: TGTGCCAGCAGTTTAGGGCAGGGAGTACAAAACACTGAAGCTTTCTTT. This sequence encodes CASSLGQGVQNTEAFF.